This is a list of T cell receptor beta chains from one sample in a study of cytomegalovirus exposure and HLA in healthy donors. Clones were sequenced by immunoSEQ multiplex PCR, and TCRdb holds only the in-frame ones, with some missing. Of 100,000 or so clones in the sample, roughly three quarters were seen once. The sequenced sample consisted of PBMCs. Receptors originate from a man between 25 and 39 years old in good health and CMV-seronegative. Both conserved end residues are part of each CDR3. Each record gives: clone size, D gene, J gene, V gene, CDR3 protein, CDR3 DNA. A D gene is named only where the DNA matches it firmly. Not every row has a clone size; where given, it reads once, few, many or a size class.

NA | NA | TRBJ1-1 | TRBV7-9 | CASSAPGQNTEAFF | TGTGCCAGCAGCGCCCCAGGGCAGAACACTGAAGCTTTCTTT
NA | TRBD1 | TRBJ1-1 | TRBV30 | CAWSMGTGNTEAFF | TGTGCCTGGAGTATGGGGACAGGGAACACTGAAGCTTTCTTT
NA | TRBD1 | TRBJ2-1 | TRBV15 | CATSREDRGNEQFF | TGTGCCACCAGCAGGGAAGACAGGGGTAATGAGCAGTTCTTC
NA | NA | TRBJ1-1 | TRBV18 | CASSPQSGGGAPNTEAFF | TGTGCCAGCTCACCCCAGAGCGGCGGAGGGGCACCGAACACTGAAGCTTTCTTT
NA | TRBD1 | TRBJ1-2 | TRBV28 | CASSSGTGVHGYTF | TGTGCCAGCAGTTCCGGGACAGGGGTCCATGGCTACACCTTC
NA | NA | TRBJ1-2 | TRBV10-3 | CAISPTATDIYGYTF | TGTGCCATCAGCCCGACAGCCACCGATATCTATGGCTACACCTTC
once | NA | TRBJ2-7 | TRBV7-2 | CASSRGGGSSGRFYEQYF | TGTGCCAGCAGCCGGGGAGGTGGGAGTAGCGGACGATTCTACGAGCAGTACTTC
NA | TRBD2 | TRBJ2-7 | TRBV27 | CASSLRLAGVYEQYF | TGTGCCAGCAGTTTACGGCTAGCGGGAGTCTACGAGCAGTACTTC
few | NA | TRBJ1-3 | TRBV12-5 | CASGPEFPGNTIYF | TGTGCTAGTGGCCCGGAGTTCCCCGGAAACACCATATATTTT
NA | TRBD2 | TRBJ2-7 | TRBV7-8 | CASSFWTSGSDEQYF | TGTGCCAGCAGCTTCTGGACTAGCGGGAGCGACGAGCAGTACTTC
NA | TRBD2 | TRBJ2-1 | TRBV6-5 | CASRRGSSYNEQFF | TGTGCCAGCAGGCGCGGGAGCTCCTACAATGAGCAGTTCTTC
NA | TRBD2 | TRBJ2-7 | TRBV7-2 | CASSSRLAGGRNEQYF | TGTGCCAGCAGCTCCCGGCTAGCGGGAGGGCGGAACGAGCAGTACTTC
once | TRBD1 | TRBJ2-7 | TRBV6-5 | CASSYRQGYEQYF | TGTGCCAGCAGTTACAGACAGGGATACGAGCAGTACTTC
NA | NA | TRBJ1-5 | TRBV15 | CATSRDGPRSREDQPQHF | TGTGCCACCAGCAGAGATGGTCCCAGGTCTAGGGAGGATCAGCCCCAGCATTTT
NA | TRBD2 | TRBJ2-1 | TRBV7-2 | CASSLAGGGNEQFF | TGTGCCAGCAGCTTAGCTGGGGGGGGCAATGAGCAGTTCTTC
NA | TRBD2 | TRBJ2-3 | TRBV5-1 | CASSPWTSGTDTQYF | TGCGCCAGCAGCCCATGGACTAGCGGTACAGATACGCAGTATTTT
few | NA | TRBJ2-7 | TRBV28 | CASSPGVPYEQYF | TGTGCCAGCAGCCCAGGGGTTCCCTACGAGCAGTACTTC
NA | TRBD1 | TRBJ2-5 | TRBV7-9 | CASSLGQGVQTQYF | TGTGCCAGCAGCTTAGGACAGGGGGTACAGACCCAGTACTTC
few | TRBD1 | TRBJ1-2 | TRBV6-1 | CASSDIQGDYGYTF | TGTGCCAGCAGCGACATACAGGGGGACTATGGCTACACCTTC
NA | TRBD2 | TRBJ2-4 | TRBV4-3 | CASSQEHRGGAKNIQYF | TGCGCCAGCAGCCAAGAACACCGGGGGGGGGCCAAAAACATTCAGTACTTC
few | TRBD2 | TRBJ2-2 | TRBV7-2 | CASSLTSGRPGGGELFF | TGTGCCAGCAGCCTGACTAGCGGGAGGCCGGGGGGCGGGGAGCTGTTTTTT
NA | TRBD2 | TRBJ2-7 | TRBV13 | CASTNKGGTSSYEQYF | TGTGCCAGCACCAATAAGGGCGGGACTAGCTCCTACGAGCAGTACTTC
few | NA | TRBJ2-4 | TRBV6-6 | CASSYVGALENIQYF | TGTGCCAGCAGTTATGTTGGGGCGCTGGAAAACATTCAGTACTTC
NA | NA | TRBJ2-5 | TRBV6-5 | CASSYSIGGETQYF | TGTGCCAGCAGTTACTCGATCGGGGGAGAGACCCAGTACTTC
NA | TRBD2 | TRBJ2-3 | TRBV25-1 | CASSELLAGHTDTQYF | TGTGCCAGCAGTGAATTGCTAGCGGGGCACACAGATACGCAGTATTTT
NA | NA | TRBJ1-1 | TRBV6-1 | CASSREGNTEAFF | TGTGCCAGCAGTAGGGAGGGGAACACTGAAGCTTTCTTT
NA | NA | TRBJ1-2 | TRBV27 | CASSLAWGGRGGYTF | TGTGCCAGCAGTTTAGCTTGGGGAGGAAGGGGAGGCTACACCTTC
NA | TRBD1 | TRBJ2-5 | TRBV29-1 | CSERTGPGETQYF | TGCAGCGAGAGGACAGGTCCGGGGGAGACCCAGTACTTC
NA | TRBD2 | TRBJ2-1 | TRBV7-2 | CASSFSGRTYNEQFF | TGTGCCAGCAGCTTTTCCGGGAGGACTTACAATGAGCAGTTCTTC